Listed below are T cell receptor beta chains from one sample, sequenced in a study of blood T cell repertoires in COVID-19. Sequencing was performed with immunoSEQ multiplex PCR; in TCRdb, only in-frame clones are kept and a portion is missing. Counted here are about 320,000 clones, approximately 85% occurring once; the ten biggest clones make up roughly 7%. Specimen: peripheral blood. The source is a human donor in a cohort sampled during active COVID-19. The CDR3 runs from the conserved cysteine through the conserved F or W. A D gene is named only where the DNA matches it firmly. Clone size is shown for a subset of rows, as once, few, many or a class of expanded clone.

V,D,J,size,CDR3
TRBV30,.,TRBJ1-2,.,CAWSTGREDGYTF
TRBV9,.,TRBJ1-1,.,CASSVLTGASTEAFF
TRBV28,.,TRBJ1-4,.,CASSPQLSRANEKLFF
TRBV5-8,TRBD1,TRBJ1-5,.,CASSAETGSNQPQHF
TRBV24-1,TRBD2,TRBJ2-1,.,CATSDPTSGLYNEQFF
TRBV5-4,.,TRBJ1-2,.,CASSPQASNYGYTF
TRBV6-5,.,TRBJ2-3,.,CATAVGPTQYF
TRBV12-3/TRBV12-4,.,TRBJ2-1,.,CASSLGGYNEQFF
TRBV5-4,TRBD2,TRBJ2-1,.,CATNLGLAVNEQFF
TRBV3-1/TRBV3-2,TRBD1,TRBJ1-4,.,CASSQGQGASELFF
TRBV10-3,.,TRBJ1-2,.,CAIFNRDYGYTF
TRBV6-5,.,TRBJ2-2,.,CASYRANTGELFF
TRBV30,.,TRBJ1-1,once,CAWRQEGERGPEAFF